The 10 T cell receptor beta chains in this list originate from one sample, sequenced in a study of shared clonotypes between healthy human individuals. Profiling relied on immunoSEQ multiplex PCR, and the TCRdb table lists in-frame clones only, not all of them. Here the sample spans 2 million to 2.5 million clones, approximately 93% being singletons. The sample was naive CD4+ T cells from PBMCs. As to subset: CD45RA+ positively selected. The receptors originated from a man in his late teens or twenties in good health. Some clones in this sample may be carry-over from other donors' samples.

The chain joins TRBV19 to TRBJ1-4, with D perhaps TRBD1 (5 bases). Germline V gene sequence: CDR1 LNHDA, CDR2 SQIVND (reference sequence). V shed 7 bases and J shed 4 bases, with 16 bases lying between them. CDR3 length: 15 residues. In DNA, the CDR3 is TGTGCCAGTACGGGAGGGGCCAGAAATAATGAAAAACTGTTTTTT. This sequence encodes CASTGGARNNEKLFF.

In the case of this clone: The sample carries other DNA sequences with the same CDR3. This chain connects TRBV5-4 to TRBJ1-4; 9 nucleotides match TRBD1. The V segment lost 4 bases and the J segment 5 bases; nucleotides outside the gene matches: 6. The CDR3 is made up of 15 amino acids. Germline V CDR1 and CDR2: SGHNT, YYREEE (reference sequence). CDR3 coding DNA: TGTGCCAGCAGCCGACCGGGACAGGGAAATGAAAAACTGTTTTTT. This codes for CASSRPGQGNEKLFF.

The genes are TRBV11-2 and TRBJ1-4; TRBD1 aligns across 8 bases. V shed 5 bases, J shed 8 bases, and the junction held 7 bases outside the gene matches. CDR1 and CDR2 from the germline V gene are SGHAT and FQNNGV. The CDR3 has 14 residues. The CDR3 DNA sequence: TGTGCCAGCAGCCAGGACAGGGTCTTGGAAAAACTGTTTTTT. Translated: CASSQDRVLEKLFF.

V usage is TRBV6-4 and J usage is TRBJ2-3; 8 bases line up with TRBD1. Trimming removed 5 bases from V and 4 bases from J; junction bases left unmatched: 14. The germline V gene has CDR1 MRHNA and CDR2 SNTAGT. This CDR3 has 17 residues. CDR3 coding DNA: TGTGCCAGCAGTAACATTCAGGGGGCGCTATGCCCAGATACGCAGTATTTT. Its protein product is CASSNIQGALCPDTQYF.

This chain links TRBV5-1 with TRBJ2-2; the match to TRBD2 covers 10 bases. Germline assignment: CDR1 SGHRS and CDR2 YFSETQ. This CDR3 contains 17 residues. With 4 bases clipped from V and 4 bases from J, the junction kept 10 bases outside the gene matches. The CDR3 region is CASSGASGRRITGELFF. As DNA, the CDR3 is TGCGCCAGCAGCGGGGCTAGCGGGAGAAGAATCACCGGGGAGCTGTTTTTT. The variable domain in full, with the rest retrieved from reference TRBV5-1 and TRBJ2-2, is KAGVTQTPRYLIKTRGQQVTLSCSPISGHRSVSWYQQTPGQGLQFLFEYFSETQRNKGNFPGRFSGRQFSNSRSEMNVSTLELGDSALYLCASSGASGRRITGELFFGEGSRLTVL.

This CDR3 is CASSTLSGILRYEQYF. For the CDR3, the DNA is TGTGCCAGCAGTACCCTCAGCGGGATCCTGCGCTACGAGCAGTACTTC. V usage is TRBV27 and J usage is TRBJ2-7, with TRBD2 matching over 7 bases. Germline trimming cut 5 bases from V and 3 bases from J; bases unmatched to any gene: 13. Germline values: CDR1 MNHEY, CDR2 SMNVEV (reference sequence). This CDR3 comprises 16 residues.

V and J are TRBV10-3 and TRBJ2-7, with a tentative D call TRBD1 (6 bases). CDR1 is ENHRY, CDR2 SYGVKD, per germline. CDR3 length: 14 amino acids. Trimming removed 0 bases at V and 5 bases at J, with 11 bases between. CDR3 in amino acids: CAISESTGSHEQYF. The CDR3 bases are TGTGCCATCAGTGAGTCAACAGGGTCCCACGAGCAGTACTTC.

The J gene is TRBJ1-4, the V gene TRBV28; D is perhaps TRBD1 (5 bases). The germline CDR1 and CDR2 sequences are MDHEN and SYDVKM. V gave up 6 bases and J gave up 4 bases, with 18 bases separating them. The CDR3 extends over 16 amino acids. CDR3 region: CASSLHSGTYNEKLFF. For the CDR3, the DNA is TGTGCCAGCAGCCTCCATTCGGGGACTTATAATGAAAAACTGTTTTTT.

The chain carries TRBV4-1 and TRBJ2-3, with 10 bases lining up with TRBD2. This CDR3 region has 15 residues. Trimming took 6 bases from V and 3 from J; bases not matched to a gene: 6. Germline CDR1 is MGHRA and CDR2 is YSYEKL. In DNA, the CDR3 is TGCGCCAGCAGGTCCAGAGCGGGAGGGACAGATACGCAGTATTTT. Translating gives CASRSRAGGTDTQYF.

A word on this clone: This sample also contains other DNA sequences that code for the same CDR3. The J gene is TRBJ2-7, the V gene TRBV28; D possibly uses TRBD1 or TRBD2 (6 bases each). This CDR3 comprises 14 residues. Germline V gene data show CDR1 as MDHEN and CDR2 as SYDVKM. Trimming cost V 1 base and J 2 bases, with 9 bases left between them. CDR3 amino acids: CASSLSGAAYEQYF. CDR3 nucleotide sequence: TGTGCCAGCAGTTTATCGGGGGCGGCCTACGAGCAGTACTTC.